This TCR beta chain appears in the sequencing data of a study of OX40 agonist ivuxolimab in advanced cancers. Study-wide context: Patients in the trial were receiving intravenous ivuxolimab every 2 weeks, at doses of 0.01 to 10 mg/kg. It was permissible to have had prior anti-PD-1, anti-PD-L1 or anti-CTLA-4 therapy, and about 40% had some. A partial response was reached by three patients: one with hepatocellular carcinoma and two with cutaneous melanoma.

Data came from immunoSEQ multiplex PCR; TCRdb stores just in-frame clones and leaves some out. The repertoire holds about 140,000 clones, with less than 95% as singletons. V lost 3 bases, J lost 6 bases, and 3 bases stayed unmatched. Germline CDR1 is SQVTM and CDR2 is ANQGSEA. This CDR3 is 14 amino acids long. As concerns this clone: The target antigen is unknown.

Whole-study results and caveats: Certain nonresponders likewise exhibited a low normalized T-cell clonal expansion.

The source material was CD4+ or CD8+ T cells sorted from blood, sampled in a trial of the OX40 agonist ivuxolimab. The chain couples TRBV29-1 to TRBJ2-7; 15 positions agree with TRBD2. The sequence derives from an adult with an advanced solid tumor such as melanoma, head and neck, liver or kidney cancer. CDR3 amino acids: CSVDKGLAGGEQYF. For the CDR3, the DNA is TGCAGCGTTGATAAGGGACTAGCGGGAGGCGAGCAGTACTTC.